Following are 24 T cell receptor beta chains from one sample sequenced in a study of patients and donors after allogeneic stem cell transplantation. Each CDR3 protein is one row after TCRdb ran MiXCR on the RT-PCR reads. The sample holds about a million distinct CDR3 sequences; about a sixth are singletons and the top ten take roughly 6.4%. Sequenced input: blood, either unsorted or a sorted T cell fraction (not recorded which). All receptors derive from a human donor who was either an allogeneic HSCT recipient or a stem cell or donor lymphocyte infusion donor (not recorded which). It is not recorded whose cells these are; they may come from a transplant donor.

This clonotype was seen a few times. The rearrangement links TRBV20-1 to TRBJ1-5; a weak D match, TRBD1 (5 bases). Germline V gives CDR1 DFQATT, CDR2 SNEGSKA (reference sequence). V shed 3 bases and J shed 3 bases, with 21 bases lying between them. The CDR3 is 17 residues long. The chain's CDR3 is CSASSVWGRDSNQPQHF. Here the CDR3 DNA reads TGCAGTGCTAGCTCGGTCTGGGGCCGCGACTCCAATCAGCCCCAGCATTTT.

V is TRBV18 and J is TRBJ2-7; TRBD1 aligns across 9 bases. The CDR3 extends over 15 amino acids. The junction had 8 bases not matched to a gene; V was cut back by 1 base and J by 7 bases. Germline V gives CDR1 KGHSH, CDR2 LQKENI. This chain's CDR3 is CASSPRDRDMGEQYF. The CDR3 DNA is TGTGCCAGCTCACCACGGGACAGGGATATGGGAGAGCAGTACTTC.

This clonotype was counted between two and nine times. This chain connects TRBV19 to TRBJ2-6; no firm D call. The CDR3 is 16 amino acids. Germline V gene data show CDR1 as LNHDA and CDR2 as SQIVND (reference sequence). Trimming took off 8 bases at V and 0 bases at J, with 14 bases between the two ends. CDR3: CASSFGGRSGANVLTF. The CDR3 DNA follows: TGTGCCAGTTCTTTTGGTGGCCGCTCTGGGGCCAACGTCCTGACTTTC.

The rearrangement links TRBV20-1 to TRBJ1-1; a weak D match, TRBD1 (5 bases). Trimming shortened V by 0 bases and J by 0 bases, and 11 bases separated the two germline ends. Germline V gene lookup returns CDR1 DFQATT and CDR2 SNEGSKA (reference sequence). The CDR3 consists of 15 residues. This CDR3 is CSARDAGQVNTEAFF. CDR3 sequence (DNA): TGCAGTGCTAGAGATGCGGGGCAGGTGAACACTGAAGCTTTCTTT.

The chain is built from TRBV30 and TRBJ1-2, with D possibly being TRBD1 (5 bases). The CDR3 has 12 amino acids. Germline V CDR1 and CDR2: GTSNPN, SVGIG (reference sequence). Deletions cut 5 bases from V and 10 bases from J, with 17 bases between. CDR3 in amino acids: CAWSGGGVVYTF. CDR3 DNA sequence: TGTGCCTGGTCTGGCGGGGGAGTTGTCTACACCTTC.

The chain is built from TRBV6-6 and TRBJ2-3; no reliable D call. With 6 bases removed from V and 6 bases from J, the gap between germline ends came to 13 bases. CDR1 MNHNY and CDR2 SVGAGI come from the germline V gene (reference sequence). There are 13 residues in the CDR3. CDR3 in DNA: TGTGCCAGCAGCAAACTGGGGTTTGATACGCAGTATTTT. This gives the protein CASSKLGFDTQYF.

The chain uses TRBV3-1 and TRBJ2-4, with 10 positions matching TRBD2. The CDR3 totals 16 residues. The germline V gene encodes CDR1 LGHDT and CDR2 YNNKEL (reference sequence). V shed 2 bases, J shed 8 bases, and the junction held 9 bases outside the gene matches. The CDR3 region is CASSQSVAGGRDIQYF. CDR3 nucleotides: TGTGCCAGCAGCCAAAGTGTAGCGGGAGGTCGGGACATTCAGTACTTC. Combining the CDR3 with reference TRBV3-1 and TRBJ2-4 gives the whole variable domain DTAVSQTPKYLVTQMGNDKSIKCEQNLGHDTMYWYKQDSKKFLKIMFSYNNKELIINETVPNRFSPKSPDKAHLNLHINSLELGDSAVYFCASSQSVAGGRDIQYFGAGTRLSVL.

The rearrangement uses TRBV7-9 and TRBJ1-3, with D uncertain. V gave up 4 bases and J gave up 0 bases, with 10 bases separating them. This CDR3 is built from 15 residues. CDR1 is SEHNR, CDR2 FQNEAQ, per germline (reference sequence). The DNA for the CDR3 is TGTGCCAGCAGCTCCGGGGTCTACTCTGGAAACACCATATATTTT. Amino acid sequence: CASSSGVYSGNTIYF.

The chain uses TRBV20-1 and TRBJ2-7; 8 nucleotides line up with TRBD1. With 5 bases clipped from V and 4 bases from J, the junction kept 10 bases outside the gene matches. CDR1 is DFQATT, CDR2 SNEGSKA, per germline (reference sequence). This CDR3 has 14 residues. DNA for the CDR3: TGCAGTGCTTCAGTACTACAGGGGGGATACGAGCAGTACTTC. Encoded protein: CSASVLQGGYEQYF.

This clonotype has ten or more counts. The DNA of the CDR3 is TGCGCCAGCAGCTCGGGGAATGGCTACACCTTC. Amino acid sequence: CASSSGNGYTF. The V call is TRBV5-1, the J call TRBJ1-2; D unclear. The V end was cut by 3 bases, the J end by 6 bases, with 6 bases between. This CDR3 is built from 11 residues. Germline V lookup: CDR1 SGHRS, CDR2 YFSETQ. The whole variable domain, remainder taken from reference TRBV5-1 and TRBJ1-2, is KAGVTQTPRYLIKTRGQQVTLSCSPISGHRSVSWYQQTPGQGLQFLFEYFSETQRNKGNFPGRFSGRQFSNSRSEMNVSTLELGDSALYLCASSSGNGYTFGSGTRLTVV.

This chain connects TRBV20-1 to TRBJ2-2; tentative D call: TRBD2 (6 bases). Trimming stripped 1 base from V and 6 bases from J, with 15 bases between. The CDR3 is 15 amino acids. CDR1 is DFQATT, CDR2 SNEGSKA, per germline (reference sequence). CDR3 sequence: CSARGQTGAAGELFF. In DNA form, the CDR3 reads TGCAGTGCTAGAGGCCAAACGGGAGCTGCCGGGGAGCTGTTTTTT.

This clonotype was picked up a small number of times. The chain employs TRBV12-3 or TRBV12-4 and TRBJ1-5, with unresolved D. The ends were cut back, 0 bases at V and 3 bases at J, with 9 bases in the middle. The CDR3 totals 15 residues. The chain's CDR3 is CASSLATAINQPQHF. CDR3 DNA: TGTGCCAGCAGTTTAGCAACAGCGATCAATCAGCCCCAGCATTTT.

This chain joins TRBV6-1 and TRBJ2-7; 11 bases match TRBD2. The V and J ends lost 5 bases and 6 bases, in that order; junction bases with no gene match: 12. Germline CDR1 and CDR2: MNHNS and SASEGT. The CDR3 covers 16 residues. DNA of the CDR3: TGTGCCAGCAGTCGATCCCCCACTAGCGGGGGAGGCGAGCAGTACTTC. Translation gives CASSRSPTSGGGEQYF.

V gene TRBV4-1 combines with J gene TRBJ2-3, with D perhaps matching TRBD2 (5 bases). The CDR3 has 16 residues. V was clipped by 0 bases and J by 4 bases, with 14 bases between them. Germline V lookup: CDR1 MGHRA, CDR2 YSYEKL. The CDR3 region is CASSQDEGGRSDTQYF. For the CDR3, the DNA is TGCGCCAGCAGCCAAGATGAGGGTGGACGGTCAGATACGCAGTATTTT.

This clonotype appeared many times. CDR3 DNA sequence: TGTGCCAGCAGCATTATAACCGGGCGCACAGATACGCAGTATTTT. Amino acid sequence: CASSIITGRTDTQYF. V is TRBV7-4 and J is TRBJ2-3; D not certain. The CDR3 sequence is 15 residues long. Between the trimmed V and J ends, which lost 5 bases and 1 base, there was a span of 13 bases. CDR1 and CDR2 (germline): SGHVT, SQSDAQ.

The chain recombines TRBV12-3 or TRBV12-4 with TRBJ1-6; D is undetermined. Between the trimmed V and J ends, which lost 8 bases and 9 bases, there was a span of 14 bases. This CDR3 region has 13 residues. CDR3 residues: CASRMKGTSPLHF. CDR3 sequence (DNA): TGTGCCAGCCGTATGAAGGGAACTTCACCCCTCCACTTT.

This clonotype was found a few times. The chain joins TRBV6-1 to TRBJ2-5, with 7 nucleotides matching TRBD1. Germline V gene lookup returns CDR1 MNHNS and CDR2 SASEGT. Unmatched junction bases numbered 16, after V lost 7 bases and J lost 5 bases. This CDR3 contains 16 residues. This CDR3 is CASIRWGAQGWETQYF. In DNA form, the CDR3 reads TGTGCCAGCATCCGCTGGGGAGCACAGGGGTGGGAGACCCAGTACTTC.

The chain couples TRBV29-1 to TRBJ2-7, with D possibly TRBD1 on 5 matching bases. Germline assignment: CDR1 SQVTM and CDR2 ANQGSEA. Trimming pared 0 bases from V and 8 bases from J, leaving 8 bases between. The CDR3 totals 11 residues. The CDR3 DNA sequence: TGCAGCGTTGAAGACAGGGCCCAGCAGTACTTC. This gives the protein CSVEDRAQQYF.

This clonotype was found many times. The rearrangement joins TRBV14 to TRBJ2-1; TRBD1 might be the D (6 bases). CDR3 length: 13 residues. Trimming took off 11 bases at V and 8 bases at J, with 19 bases between the two ends. Germline lookup yields CDR1 SGHDN and CDR2 FVKESK. CDR3 residues: CAAEGDHFDEQFF. CDR3 sequence (DNA): TGTGCCGCCGAGGGGGATCATTTCGATGAGCAGTTCTTC.

This chain uses TRBV20-1 with TRBJ2-1; 9 bases agree with TRBD2. The ends lost 7 bases at V and 0 bases at J; junction bases unmatched: 7. Per germline, CDR1 DFQATT and CDR2 SNEGSKA (reference sequence). CDR3 length: 15 residues. This CDR3 is CSVRSSGVSYNEQFF. CDR3 in DNA: TGCAGTGTGAGATCTAGCGGGGTCTCCTACAATGAGCAGTTCTTC.

The rearrangement uses TRBV29-1 and TRBJ1-1, with TRBD1 matching over 7 bases. V lost 6 bases, J lost 6 bases, and 7 bases stayed unmatched. Germline values: CDR1 SQVTM, CDR2 ANQGSEA. The CDR3 is 12 residues long. The CDR3 sequence is CSVRQGYAEAFF. CDR3 in DNA: TGCAGCGTCCGACAGGGTTATGCTGAAGCTTTCTTT.

This clonotype was detected a few times. The chain is built from TRBV20-1 and TRBJ2-1; the D is unclear. Trimming took 0 bases from V and 3 from J, leaving 9 bases between them. This CDR3 has 14 residues. The germline V gene has CDR1 DFQATT and CDR2 SNEGSKA (reference sequence). CDR3 region: CSARDLDGYNEQFF. CDR3 DNA: TGCAGTGCTAGAGACTTGGACGGCTACAATGAGCAGTTCTTC.

V gene TRBV7-9 combines with J gene TRBJ2-2; D tentatively reads TRBD1 or TRBD2 (5 bases each). Germline loops: CDR1 SEHNR, CDR2 FQNEAQ (reference sequence). Trimming took off 6 bases at V and 6 bases at J, with 11 bases between the two ends. The CDR3 totals 13 residues. The CDR3 reads CASSRGDAGELFF. The CDR3 DNA follows: TGTGCCAGCAGTCGGGGCGACGCCGGGGAGCTGTTTTTT.

The rearrangement uses TRBV24-1 and TRBJ1-1; D not resolved. The length of the CDR3 is 17 residues. From germline, CDR1 is KGHDR and CDR2 SFDVKD. V was shortened by 5 bases and J by 1 base, with 19 bases between the two germline ends. This chain's CDR3 is CATSAPEAPGPNTEAFF. The CDR3 nucleotides are TGTGCCACCAGTGCTCCCGAAGCCCCCGGACCGAACACTGAAGCTTTCTTT.